This is a list of T cell receptor beta chains from one sample in a study of cytomegalovirus exposure and HLA in healthy donors. This table comes from immunoSEQ multiplex PCR, and its TCRdb copy is limited to in-frame clones, with some not included. The sample shows some 70,000 clones, approximately 82% of them seen only once. Sequencing used PBMCs. These receptors were taken from a man aged 18 to 30 in good health and CMV-seronegative. Each CDR3 is given with its conserved first and last residue. D genes are given only for firm matches. Clone size appears in some rows only: once, few, many, or a class for an expanded clone.

d_gene | abundance | j_gene | v_gene | CDR3aa | CDR3nt
TRBD1 | NA | TRBJ2-7 | TRBV18 | CASSETGTGVGVQYF | TGTGCCAGCTCAGAGACCGGGACAGGTGTAGGCGTGCAGTACTTC
TRBD2 | NA | TRBJ2-2 | TRBV27 | CASSFSGGAAGELFF | TGTGCCAGCAGTTTTAGCGGGGGGGCCGCCGGGGAGCTGTTTTTT
TRBD1 | NA | TRBJ2-7 | TRBV2 | CASTGTGPYEQYF | TGTGCCAGCACCGGGACAGGGCCCTACGAGCAGTACTTC
TRBD1 | once | TRBJ1-5 | TRBV4-1 | CASSPGQGPNQPQHF | TGCGCCAGCAGCCCCGGACAGGGGCCTAATCAGCCCCAGCATTTT
NA | NA | TRBJ1-5 | TRBV6-1 | CASSWTDSNQPQHF | TGTGCCAGCAGCTGGACAGATAGCAATCAGCCCCAGCATTTT
NA | NA | TRBJ1-5 | TRBV6-6 | CASRRGSNQPQHF | TGTGCCAGCAGAAGGGGGAGCAATCAGCCCCAGCATTTT
NA | NA | TRBJ1-1 | TRBV29-1 | CSTMDILSRFEAFF | TGCAGCACAATGGACATCCTCAGCCGGTTTGAAGCTTTCTTT
NA | NA | TRBJ1-6 | TRBV7-3 | CASSLTWGELANSPLHF | TGTGCCAGCAGCTTAACGTGGGGGGAACTAGCCAATTCACCCCTCCACTTT
NA | few | TRBJ1-2 | TRBV15 | CATSRDRVYGYTF | TGTGCCACCAGCAGAGACAGGGTCTATGGCTACACCTTC
NA | few | TRBJ2-2 | TRBV15 | CATSRGVPNTGELFF | TGTGCCACCAGCAGAGGAGTTCCGAACACCGGGGAGCTGTTTTTT
TRBD1 | NA | TRBJ2-7 | TRBV6-5 | CASSPPGTASYEQYF | TGTGCCAGCAGTCCCCCCGGGACAGCTTCCTACGAGCAGTACTTC
TRBD1 | NA | TRBJ1-3 | TRBV5-1 | CASSLVGGSGNTIYF | TGCGCCAGCAGCTTGGTAGGGGGCTCCGGAAACACCATATATTTT
NA | few | TRBJ2-5 | TRBV15 | CATSRDTDRRETQYF | TGTGCCACCAGCAGAGATACCGACAGGCGAGAGACCCAGTACTTC
TRBD1 | NA | TRBJ2-5 | TRBV5-6 | CASSTTTGGRLETQYF | TGTGCCAGCAGCACCACGACAGGGGGCCGGTTAGAGACCCAGTACTTC
NA | NA | TRBJ2-7 | TRBV27 | CASSFGQGYEQYF | TGTGCCAGCAGTTTTGGCCAGGGCTACGAGCAGTACTTC
TRBD1 | NA | TRBJ1-5 | TRBV6-1 | CASSGEGAQTGAQPQHF | TGTGCCAGCAGTGGAGAAGGGGCCCAGACAGGGGCTCAGCCCCAGCATTTT
TRBD2 | NA | TRBJ2-2 | TRBV28 | CASSLTSGRIGELFF | TGTGCCAGCAGTTTGACTAGCGGGAGGATCGGGGAGCTGTTTTTT
NA | NA | TRBJ1-3 | TRBV25-1 | CASSGGWSGNTIYF | TGTGCCAGCAGTGGGGGCTGGAGTGGAAACACCATATATTTT
NA | NA | TRBJ1-5 | TRBV28 | CASSLSDRNQPQHF | TGTGCCAGCAGTTTATCTGACAGAAATCAGCCCCAGCATTTT
NA | NA | TRBJ1-1 | TRBV7-6 | CASSLGGGITFTEAFF | TGTGCCAGCAGCTTAGGGGGGGGGATAACATTCACTGAAGCTTTCTTT
NA | NA | TRBJ1-2 | TRBV15 | CATSWEGGYGYTF | TGTGCCACCAGCTGGGAGGGGGGTTATGGCTACACCTTC
NA | NA | TRBJ1-2 | TRBV6-1 | CASSGTEHTNYGYTF | TGTGCCAGCAGTGGTACAGAACATACCAACTATGGCTACACCTTC
NA | NA | TRBJ2-3 | TRBV28 | CASSLSGDRTDTQYF | TGTGCCAGCAGTTTGTCGGGGGACCGCACAGATACGCAGTATTTT
TRBD1 | NA | TRBJ1-1 | TRBV10-2 | CASSVGQGNTEAFF | TGCGCCAGCAGTGTTGGACAGGGGAACACTGAAGCTTTCTTT
NA | NA | TRBJ2-2 | TRBV28 | CASSWGRNTGELFF | TGTGCCAGCAGTTGGGGCAGAAACACCGGGGAGCTGTTTTTT
NA | NA | TRBJ2-6 | TRBV7-9 | CASSLARGGSAGANVLTF | TGTGCCAGCAGCTTAGCGCGCGGGGGCAGCGCTGGGGCCAACGTCCTGACTTTC
NA | NA | TRBJ1-3 | TRBV28 | CASSFRRISGNTIYF | TGTGCCAGCAGTTTTCGCAGGATCTCTGGAAACACCATATATTTT
NA | NA | TRBJ2-7 | TRBV6-6 | CASSPRAGLVSYEQYF | TGTGCCAGCAGCCCCCGTGCAGGCTTGGTATCCTACGAGCAGTACTTC
TRBD2 | NA | TRBJ2-1 | TRBV28 | CASSLWTSGGKYNEQFF | TGTGCCAGCAGTTTATGGACTAGCGGGGGGAAGTACAATGAGCAGTTCTTC
TRBD2 | NA | TRBJ2-7 | TRBV20-1 | CSGGSGGEQYF | TGCAGTGGAGGTAGCGGGGGCGAGCAGTACTTC
NA | NA | TRBJ1-5 | TRBV9 | CASSVNGDSNQPQHF | TGTGCCAGCAGCGTAAACGGGGATAGCAATCAGCCCCAGCATTTT
TRBD1 | NA | TRBJ2-7 | TRBV9 | CASSAGTGGSYEQYF | TGTGCCAGCAGCGCCGGGACAGGGGGCTCCTACGAGCAGTACTTC
TRBD1 | NA | TRBJ2-7 | TRBV19 | CASSLSGQGAYEQYF | TGTGCCAGTAGTCTGTCGGGACAGGGGGCCTACGAGCAGTACTTC
TRBD2 | NA | TRBJ2-7 | TRBV4-2 | CASSQDLYGGSSYAQYF | TGTGCCAGCAGCCAAGATCTCTACGGGGGGAGCTCCTACGCGCAGTACTTC
NA | NA | TRBJ1-1 | TRBV7-9 | CASSLVRMNTEAFF | TGTGCCAGCAGCTTAGTCAGGATGAACACTGAAGCTTTCTTT
NA | NA | TRBJ2-1 | TRBV19 | CASSVAASSYNEQFF | TGTGCCAGTAGTGTCGCGGCTAGCTCCTACAATGAGCAGTTCTTC
TRBD1 | NA | TRBJ1-2 | TRBV5-4 | CASSLWDRPPYTF | TGTGCCAGCAGCTTATGGGACAGGCCCCCATACACCTTC
TRBD2 | NA | TRBJ2-1 | TRBV30 | CAWRVFSGRSLVNEQFF | TGTGCCTGGAGGGTTTTTAGCGGGAGAAGTCTTGTCAATGAGCAGTTCTTC
TRBD2 | NA | TRBJ2-7 | TRBV28 | CASSLSPSGRNEQYF | TGTGCCAGCAGTTTAAGCCCCAGCGGGAGAAATGAGCAGTACTTC
NA | few | TRBJ1-1 | TRBV5-6 | CASSGTGWRTEAFF | TGTGCCAGCAGCGGAACAGGGTGGCGCACTGAAGCTTTCTTT
NA | NA | TRBJ1-6 | TRBV10-3 | CATDPGQPNSPLHF | TGTGCCACAGACCCGGGACAACCGAATTCACCCCTCCACTTT
TRBD2 | NA | TRBJ2-7 | TRBV7-2 | CASSLAGTSSSYYEQYF | TGTGCCAGCAGCTTAGCGGGGACTAGCTCCAGCTACTACGAGCAGTACTTC
NA | NA | TRBJ1-2 | TRBV7-9 | CASSLWLTDYGYTF | TGTGCCAGCAGCTTATGGCTCACCGACTATGGCTACACCTTC
TRBD1 | NA | TRBJ1-2 | TRBV6-1 | CASSRQGSPYGYTF | TGTGCCAGCAGTCGACAGGGGAGCCCCTATGGCTACACCTTC
TRBD2 | NA | TRBJ2-3 | TRBV29-1 | CSARKLAGEEDTQYF | TGCAGCGCTCGAAAACTAGCGGGAGAGGAAGATACGCAGTATTTT
NA | NA | TRBJ1-1 | TRBV18 | CASSPQGKGNTEAFF | TGTGCCAGCTCACCACAGGGGAAGGGAAACACTGAAGCTTTCTTT
NA | once | TRBJ2-4 | TRBV28 | CASSFGGVENIQYF | TGTGCCAGCAGTTTTGGAGGGGTCGAGAACATTCAGTACTTC
TRBD2 | NA | TRBJ2-7 | TRBV7-8 | CASSLLAGGPRGEQYF | TGTGCCAGCAGCCTACTAGCGGGGGGCCCTCGGGGCGAGCAGTACTTC
TRBD1 | NA | TRBJ1-1 | TRBV18 | CASLGQGNTEAFF | TGTGCCAGCTTAGGACAGGGTAACACTGAAGCTTTCTTT
NA | NA | TRBJ2-3 | TRBV4-3 | CASSQGQWGDTRTDTQYF | TGCGCCAGCAGCCAAGGCCAGTGGGGAGACACCCGCACAGATACGCAGTATTTT
TRBD1 | once | TRBJ1-1 | TRBV5-6 | CASRTGTDKMNTEAFF | TGTGCCAGTAGGACCGGGACAGATAAAATGAACACTGAAGCTTTCTTT
TRBD1 | NA | TRBJ1-2 | TRBV28 | CASRVSTGGGGGYTF | TGTGCCAGCAGAGTCTCGACAGGGGGCGGAGGGGGCTACACCTTC
NA | once | TRBJ2-3 | TRBV9 | CASSVGTGYGTDTQYF | TGTGCCAGCAGCGTAGGCACAGGTTATGGCACAGATACGCAGTATTTT
TRBD1 | NA | TRBJ1-5 | TRBV7-9 | CSSSLADRANQPQHF | TGTTCCAGCAGCTTAGCCGACAGGGCCAATCAGCCCCAGCATTTT
NA | NA | TRBJ2-1 | TRBV28 | CASSLAGASDEQFF | TGTGCCAGCAGTTTGGCAGGGGCCAGCGATGAGCAGTTCTTC
NA | NA | TRBJ2-5 | TRBV7-2 | CASRTTGQSIPSETQYF | TGTGCCAGCAGAACCACCGGACAGTCGATTCCATCAGAGACCCAGTACTTC